This T cell receptor (beta chain) came from a study of PD-1 blockade in classical Hodgkin lymphoma. Overall study: Each patient was given nivolumab 3 mg/kg through a vein every 2 weeks.

Libraries were prepared by immunoSEQ multiplex PCR; TCRdb keeps only in-frame clonotypes and omits some of them. In the table there are under 40,000 clones, 76% of which are singletons. The sample holds a few counts of this clone. All the patients suffered relapse after autologous stem cell transplantation, and brentuximab vedotin exposure differed. This TCR was sampled from a human donor with classical Hodgkin lymphoma. This sample comprised peripheral blood mononuclear cells (PBMCs), obtained before the second cycle of nivolumab.

DNA for the CDR3: TGTGCCAGCACGATCTCGACAGGGGGAAACACCATATATTTT. It yields the protein CASTISTGGNTIYF. The chain is built from TRBV2 and TRBJ1-3; 7 bases fit TRBD1. After removal of 7 bases from V and 4 bases from J, the junction contained 7 bases not matched to a gene. CDR1 and CDR2 from the germline V gene are SNHLY and FYNNEI. The CDR3 runs 14 residues.